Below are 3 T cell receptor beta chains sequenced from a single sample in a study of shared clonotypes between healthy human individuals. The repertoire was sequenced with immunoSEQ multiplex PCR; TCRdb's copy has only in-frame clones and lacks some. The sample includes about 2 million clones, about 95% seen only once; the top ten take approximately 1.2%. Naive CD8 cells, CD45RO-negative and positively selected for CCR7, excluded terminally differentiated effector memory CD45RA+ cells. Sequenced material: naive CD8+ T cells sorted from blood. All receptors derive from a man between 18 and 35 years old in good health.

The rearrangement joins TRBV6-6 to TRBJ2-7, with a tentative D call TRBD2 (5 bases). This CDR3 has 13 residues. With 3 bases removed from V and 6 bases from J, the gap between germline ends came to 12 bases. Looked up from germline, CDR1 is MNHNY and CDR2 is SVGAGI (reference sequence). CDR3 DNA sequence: TGTGCCAGCAGTTATGATGGACGGGGCGAGCAGTACTTC. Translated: CASSYDGRGEQYF.

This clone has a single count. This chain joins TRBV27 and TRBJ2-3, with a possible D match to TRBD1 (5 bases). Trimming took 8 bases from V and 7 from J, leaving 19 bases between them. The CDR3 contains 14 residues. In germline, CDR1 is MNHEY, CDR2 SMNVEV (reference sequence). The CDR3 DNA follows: TGTGCCAGCGCATTATTAGGGGATCGAAATACGCAGTATTTT. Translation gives CASALLGDRNTQYF.

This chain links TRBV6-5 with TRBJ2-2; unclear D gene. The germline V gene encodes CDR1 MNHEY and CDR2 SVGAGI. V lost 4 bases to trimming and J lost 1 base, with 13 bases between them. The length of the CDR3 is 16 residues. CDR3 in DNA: TGTGCCAGCAGTTTAGATCATGGGAAGAACACCGGGGAGCTGTTTTTT. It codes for CASSLDHGKNTGELFF.